These 30 T cell receptor beta chains were all obtained from the same sample, sequenced in a study of radiation and T cells in renal cell carcinoma. Specified time point: blood 4 weeks post-SBRT, at nephrectomy. Treatment noted: 15 Gy SBRT to primary tumor, nephrectomy 4 weeks later. Only in-frame clones appear in the TCRdb table, and some are missing; sequencing was by immunoSEQ multiplex PCR. The data hold under 200,000 clones, with around 90% observed a single time. Source: blood, taken from a patient whose treatment included radiotherapy and nephrectomy. All receptors come from a woman between 45 and 65 years old with renal cell carcinoma.

The chain joins TRBV5-6 to TRBJ1-1; TRBD1 aligns across 11 bases. Germline V CDR1 and CDR2: SGHDT, YYEEEE. Trimming cost V 1 base and J 4 bases; bases outside gene matches: 3. The CDR3 is made up of 15 amino acids. The CDR3 protein is CASSLWDRGITEAFF. For the CDR3, the DNA is TGTGCCAGCAGCTTGTGGGACAGGGGGATCACTGAAGCTTTCTTT.

The V and J genes are TRBV5-1 and TRBJ1-1, with D uncertain. The ends were cut back, 4 bases at V and 3 bases at J, with 10 bases in the middle. The CDR3 has 13 residues. Germline CDR1 SGHRS, CDR2 YFSETQ. The CDR3 DNA is TGCGCCAGCAGCCCTACTGCGGACACTGAAGCTTTCTTT. Translating gives CASSPTADTEAFF.

This clone turned up a few times. The V call is TRBV30, the J call TRBJ1-4, with D perhaps matching TRBD1 (5 bases). The V end was cut by 0 bases, the J end by 5 bases, with 10 bases between. Germline V lookup: CDR1 GTSNPN, CDR2 SVGIG (reference sequence). The CDR3 totals 14 residues. In nucleotides, the CDR3 is TGTGCCTGGAGTGTAGAGGGGCGGAATGAAAAACTGTTTTTT. The encoded protein is CAWSVEGRNEKLFF.

The chain employs TRBV12-2 and TRBJ1-5; the D call in the table, TRBD1, was not verified against the DNA. TRBV12-2 corresponds to a pseudogene. This CDR3 region has 15 residues. The CDR3 sequence is CASRSDRGSNQPQHF. CDR3 bases: TGTGCAAGTCGTTCCGACAGGGGCAGCAATCAGCCCCAGCATTTT.

The V call is TRBV9, the J call TRBJ2-5, with 8 bases fitting TRBD1. Germline V gene data show CDR1 as SGDLS and CDR2 as YYNGEE. This CDR3 region has 15 residues. Losses at the gene ends were 0 bases for V and 4 bases for J; bases not matched to a gene: 5. The CDR3 here is CASSVDRGFLETQYF. The CDR3 nucleotides are TGTGCCAGCAGCGTAGACAGGGGGTTTCTAGAGACCCAGTACTTC.

This chain links TRBV7-2 with TRBJ1-2, with D unresolved. The CDR3 is 13 amino acids. Germline V lookup: CDR1 SGHTA, CDR2 FQGNSA. V was pared by 5 bases and J by 4 bases, with 11 bases between. Written as DNA, the CDR3 is TGTGCCAGCAGCACCGGTCAGCTCTATGGCTACACCTTC. Protein: CASSTGQLYGYTF.

The CDR3 protein is CSGRASGAGELFF. CDR3 nucleotide sequence: TGCAGCGGCAGGGCATCTGGGGCCGGGGAGCTGTTTTTT. J is TRBJ2-2 and V is TRBV29-1; D is perhaps TRBD1 (5 bases). V was clipped by 7 bases and J by 6 bases, with 15 bases between them. Germline values: CDR1 SQVTM, CDR2 ANQGSEA. The CDR3 sequence is 13 residues long.

The chain combines TRBV11-2 with TRBJ2-3; D not certain. From germline, CDR1 is SGHAT and CDR2 FQNNGV. CDR3 length: 13 amino acids. V gave up 1 base and J gave up 9 bases, with 11 bases separating them. DNA of the CDR3: TGTGCCAGCAGCTTAGGAAAAGGAAGAACGCAGTATTTT. This sequence encodes CASSLGKGRTQYF.

A few counts support this clone. The V call is TRBV29-1, the J call TRBJ1-4; D possibly corresponds to TRBD1 (5 bases). The CDR3 contains 12 residues. The germline V gene has CDR1 SQVTM and CDR2 ANQGSEA. V lost 7 bases, J lost 8 bases, and 14 bases lay in between. The CDR3: CSAEGWDEKLFF. The CDR3 nucleotides are TGCAGCGCCGAGGGGTGGGACGAAAAACTGTTTTTT.

The chain carries TRBV19 and TRBJ2-3; D perhaps matches TRBD2 (5 bases). Germline CDR1 LNHDA, CDR2 SQIVND (reference sequence). The CDR3 has 15 residues. The ends were cut back, 6 bases at V and 1 base at J, with 14 bases in the middle. CDR3 loop: CASSLHGVGTDTQYF. The CDR3 bases are TGTGCCAGTAGCCTACACGGGGTCGGCACAGATACGCAGTATTTT.

As concerns this clone: In the same sample, other DNA sequences code for this CDR3. The V gene is TRBV5-1, the J gene TRBJ2-5, with D tentatively TRBD2 (7 bases). CDR1 is SGHRS, CDR2 YFSETQ, per germline. Trimming removed 2 bases at V and 1 base at J, with 12 bases between. This CDR3 has 15 residues. The chain's CDR3 is CASSLGGGGQETQYF. DNA for the CDR3: TGCGCCAGCAGCTTAGGCGGGGGCGGCCAAGAGACCCAGTACTTC.

This clone was seen once. The chain has TRBV30 and TRBJ2-1, with D hard to call. Germline V gives CDR1 GTSNPN, CDR2 SVGIG (reference sequence). The CDR3 length is 18 residues. The germline V and J ends were trimmed by 3 bases and 0 bases, with 21 bases remaining between them. The CDR3 here is CAWRRRTLSWGSYNEQFF. The DNA of the CDR3 is TGTGCCTGGAGGCGTCGAACCCTTTCTTGGGGCTCCTACAATGAGCAGTTCTTC.

V is TRBV30 and J is TRBJ2-3, with 7 bases that match TRBD2. Germline V lookup: CDR1 GTSNPN, CDR2 SVGIG (reference sequence). V shed 5 bases, J shed 8 bases, and the junction held 7 bases outside the gene matches. The CDR3 is 12 residues long. CDR3 residues: CAWASPGGTQYF. CDR3 coding DNA: TGTGCCTGGGCTAGTCCGGGGGGTACGCAGTATTTT.

The chain has TRBV28 and TRBJ1-2; D not resolved. The ends were cut back, 4 bases at V and 4 bases at J, with 7 bases in the middle. The CDR3 spans 12 residues. Germline V gene data show CDR1 as MDHEN and CDR2 as SYDVKM. The CDR3 loop reads CASSSGPYGYTF. As DNA, the CDR3 is TGTGCCAGCAGTTCCGGGCCCTATGGCTACACCTTC.

The V gene is TRBV2, the J gene TRBJ2-7; the match to TRBD2 covers 13 bases. Unmatched junction bases numbered 3, after V lost 4 bases and J lost 0 bases. The V gene's germline CDR1 is SNHLY and CDR2 FYNNEI. The CDR3 has 16 amino acids. CDR3 region: CASSGGTSGVSYEQYF. The CDR3 DNA reads TGTGCCAGCAGTGGCGGGACTAGCGGGGTCTCCTACGAGCAGTACTTC. Full variable domain (outside the CDR3, taken from reference TRBV2 and TRBJ2-7): EPEVTQTPSHQVTQMGQEVILRCVPISNHLYFYWYRQILGQKVEFLVSFYNNEISEKSEIFDDQFSVERPDGSNFTLKIRSTKLEDSAMYFCASSGGTSGVSYEQYFGPGTRLTVT.

V and J are TRBV2 and TRBJ1-5; D call uncertain. Germline V gives CDR1 SNHLY, CDR2 FYNNEI. V dropped 0 bases and J dropped 7 bases, with 13 bases sitting between them. The CDR3 covers 15 residues. This CDR3 reads CASSEAGGFPQPQHF. The CDR3 bases are TGTGCCAGCAGTGAAGCGGGAGGGTTCCCACAGCCCCAGCATTTT.

This chain links TRBV6-5 with TRBJ1-1; D uncertain. CDR3 size: 16 residues. Trimming removed 0 bases at V and 0 bases at J, with 11 bases between. Germline CDR1 and CDR2: MNHEY and SVGAGI. The CDR3 bases are TGTGCCAGCAGTTACTCGAGATCGGGGTTGAACACTGAAGCTTTCTTT. As protein: CASSYSRSGLNTEAFF.

The chain links TRBV7-9 to TRBJ1-4; 9 nucleotides agree with TRBD1. The V gene's germline CDR1 is SEHNR and CDR2 FQNEAQ (reference sequence). Trimming took 1 base from V and 7 from J; bases not matched to a gene: 4. This CDR3 comprises 15 residues. As DNA, the CDR3 is TGTGCCAGCAGCTTAGGACAGGGGGAAGGTGAAAAACTGTTTTTT. Amino acid sequence: CASSLGQGEGEKLFF.

V usage is TRBV11-2 and J usage is TRBJ2-7; 7 bases fit TRBD2. The length of the CDR3 is 14 residues. Germline V lookup: CDR1 SGHAT, CDR2 FQNNGV. Trimming at V came to 3 bases and at J to 7 bases, leaving 9 bases not matched to a gene. CDR3 sequence: CASSFTSGAGEQYF. The CDR3 DNA is TGTGCCAGCAGCTTTACCAGCGGGGCGGGGGAGCAGTACTTC.

The chain has TRBV11-2 and TRBJ2-7, with 8 bases aligning to TRBD2. Germline loops: CDR1 SGHAT, CDR2 FQNNGV. The CDR3 runs to 14 residues. Trimming took 5 bases from V and 2 from J; bases not matched to a gene: 5. The CDR3 DNA is TGTGCCAGCAGCCCCGGGACTAGGCCCTACGAGCAGTACTTC. Translating gives CASSPGTRPYEQYF. The whole variable domain, filled in from reference TRBV11-2 and TRBJ2-7, reads EAGVAQSPRYKIIEKRQSVAFWCNPISGHATLYWYQQILGQGPKLLIQFQNNGVVDDSQLPKDRFSAERLKGVDSTLKIQPAKLEDSAVYLCASSPGTRPYEQYFGPGTRLTVT.

The rearrangement joins TRBV10-3 to TRBJ2-1; 12 bases line up with TRBD2. Unmatched junction bases numbered 0, after V lost 4 bases and J lost 5 bases. Germline V CDR1 and CDR2: ENHRY, SYGVKD. This CDR3 has 14 residues. The CDR3 here is CAISGTSGDNEQFF. The CDR3, as DNA: TGTGCCATCAGTGGGACTAGCGGGGACAATGAGCAGTTCTTC.

The V gene is TRBV5-5, the J gene TRBJ1-2; 10 nucleotides align to TRBD1. CDR1 and CDR2 (germline): SGHKS, YYEKEE (reference sequence). The length of the CDR3 is 13 residues. The V and J ends lost 4 bases and 8 bases, in that order; junction bases with no gene match: 5. The CDR3 region is CASSRDRGAGYTF. DNA of the CDR3: TGTGCCAGCAGCCGGGACAGGGGAGCCGGCTACACCTTC.

The chain is built from TRBV7-2 and TRBJ1-6; D remains unclear. In germline, CDR1 is SGHTA, CDR2 FQGNSA. The CDR3 runs 13 residues. V shed 4 bases and J shed 3 bases, with 4 bases lying between them. The CDR3 protein is CASSSNYNSPLHF. The CDR3 bases are TGTGCCAGCAGCTCTAACTATAATTCACCCCTCCACTTT.

This rearrangement joins TRBV7-8 to TRBJ2-1; no clear D gene. The CDR3 is made up of 14 amino acids. The V end was cut by 8 bases, the J end by 0 bases, with 11 bases between. Germline values: CDR1 SGHVS, CDR2 FQNEAQ. The CDR3 region has the DNA TGTGCCAGCGGAAATCTAAGCTCCTACAATGAGCAGTTCTTC. Residues: CASGNLSSYNEQFF.

The chain combines TRBV5-1 with TRBJ2-1, with TRBD1 identical over 8 bases. This CDR3 has 13 residues. Germline CDR1 is SGHRS and CDR2 is YFSETQ. V lost 6 bases and J lost 4; bases outside the gene matches: 3. The DNA for the CDR3 is TGCGCCAGCAAACGGACAGGGTACAATGAGCAGTTCTTC. Translating gives CASKRTGYNEQFF.

CDR3 amino acids: CASSSDRGFGQPQHF. The CDR3 DNA reads as TGTGCCAGCAGCTCTGACAGGGGTTTCGGTCAGCCCCAGCATTTT. The genes are TRBV5-4 and TRBJ1-5; 8 positions agree with TRBD1. The CDR3 loop spans 15 amino acids. Germline V CDR1 and CDR2: SGHNT, YYREEE (reference sequence). V lost 3 bases, J lost 6 bases, and 8 bases stayed unmatched.

J is TRBJ1-2 and V is TRBV6-1; possibly TRBD1 for D (6 bases). V gave up 6 bases and J gave up 7 bases, with 12 bases separating them. The germline CDR1 and CDR2 sequences are MNHNS and SASEGT. The CDR3 length is 12 residues. The CDR3 here is CASRLQGIGYTF. DNA for the CDR3: TGTGCCAGCAGGTTACAGGGCATTGGCTACACCTTC.

The V and J genes are TRBV19 and TRBJ2-7; 7 bases are a match to TRBD2. This CDR3 region has 12 residues. Germline lookup yields CDR1 LNHDA and CDR2 SQIVND (reference sequence). Germline trimming cut 6 bases from V and 13 bases from J; bases unmatched to any gene: 12. CDR3: CASSQEGTTFYF. In DNA, the CDR3 is TGTGCCAGTAGCCAAGAGGGGACTACTTTTTACTTC.

This clone was picked up a small number of times. The gene calls are TRBV4-1 and TRBJ1-3; D not certain. This CDR3 contains 13 residues. CDR1 is MGHRA, CDR2 YSYEKL, per germline. Trimming took 2 bases from V and 2 from J, leaving 4 bases between them. The CDR3 DNA sequence: TGCGCCAGCAGCCAATTACCTGGAAACACCATATATTTT. Amino acid sequence: CASSQLPGNTIYF.

The V call is TRBV6-1, the J call TRBJ2-5; no clear D gene. Trimming shortened V by 2 bases and J by 8 bases, and 12 bases separated the two germline ends. Germline V gene data show CDR1 as MNHNS and CDR2 as SASEGT. This CDR3 region has 13 residues. CDR3 sequence: CASSEPAEYTQYF. CDR3 nucleotide sequence: TGTGCCAGCAGTGAACCGGCCGAGTATACCCAGTACTTC.